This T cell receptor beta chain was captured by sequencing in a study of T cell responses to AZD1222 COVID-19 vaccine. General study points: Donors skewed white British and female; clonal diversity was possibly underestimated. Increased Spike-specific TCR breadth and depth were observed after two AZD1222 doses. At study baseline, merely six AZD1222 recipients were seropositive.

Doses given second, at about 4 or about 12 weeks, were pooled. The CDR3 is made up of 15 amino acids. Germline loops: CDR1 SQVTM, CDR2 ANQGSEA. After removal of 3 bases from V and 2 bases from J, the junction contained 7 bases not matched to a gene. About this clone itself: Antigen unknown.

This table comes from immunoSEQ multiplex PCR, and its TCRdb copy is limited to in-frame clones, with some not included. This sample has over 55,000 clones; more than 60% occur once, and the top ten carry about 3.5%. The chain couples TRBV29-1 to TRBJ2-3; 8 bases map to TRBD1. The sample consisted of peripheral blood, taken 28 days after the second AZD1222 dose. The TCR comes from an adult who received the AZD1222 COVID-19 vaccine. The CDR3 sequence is CSVDDRGRDTDTQYF. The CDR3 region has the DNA TGCAGCGTTGACGACAGGGGTAGGGACACAGATACGCAGTATTTT.